Described below is a single TCR beta chain sequence and its context. Its antigen remains unknown. Isolating CD4+ and CD8+ cells involved positive magnetic bead selection on an AutoMACS. Their purity was then checked by flow cytometry. The data were produced by immunoSEQ multiplex PCR, yet TCRdb's version contains in-frame clones alone and is incomplete. The top ten clones hold under 5.5% of a sample with over 15,000 clones, over 60% of them seen once. The sample is drawn from a study of somatic mutations in cytotoxic T cells in rheumatoid arthritis. In the study overall: Some V beta antibody-stained T-cell populations were flow-sorted at nearly 100% purity, including V beta1+ cells sequenced for TCRB. Study results and caveats: Among patients with rheumatoid arthritis, but not healthy controls, CD8+ clonality increased with age. Nobody had found out which antigens the expanded CD8+ clones targeted.

The CDR3 extends over 16 amino acids. J gave up 2 bases and V 5 bases, and 11 bases lay outside the gene matches. Germline V CDR1 and CDR2: SGHVS, FNYEAQ. The sample consisted of CD8+ T cells sorted from blood. This rearrangement joins TRBV7-6 to TRBJ1-2, with 7 nucleotides matching TRBD1. The TCR was taken from an adult with rheumatoid arthritis. CDR3 sequence: CASSPGATGRNYGYTF. The CDR3 coding sequence is TGTGCCAGCAGCCCCGGGGCGACAGGGAGAAACTATGGCTACACCTTC.